The entry below describes one T cell receptor (beta chain). In the authors' workflow: Estimation of nucleated cell counts relied on the amplification of reference gene primers. Sequencing used immunoSEQ multiplex PCR; TCRdb keeps in-frame clones, though not all of them. The DNA gave D and trimming, while V, J and clone size come from that table. The sample consists of around 29,000 clones, about 85% of them appearing once. These data come from a study of blood T cell repertoires in COVID-19. Study at large: Samples taken during acute and convalescent COVID-19 were collected in the United States, Italy and Spain. T cells, B-cell-depleted T cells, or PBMCs provided the cDNA or gDNA that served as material.

The TCR originated in a woman aged 55-70 years with active COVID-19. The material sequenced was peripheral blood.

The CDR3 nucleotides read TGTGCCAGTAGTTCCAGCGGGGCGCTTTCGGGCACAGATACGCAGTATTTT. Its protein product is CASSSSGALSGTDTQYF. The chain joins TRBV19 to TRBJ2-3; 7 bases agree with TRBD2. The CDR3 totals 17 residues. V shed 5 bases and J 1 base; nucleotides not matched to a gene: 12. The germline V gene has CDR1 LNHDA and CDR2 SQIVND (reference sequence).